The rows below give T cell receptor beta chains drawn from one sample of a study of early T cells in non-severe SARS-CoV-2 infection. Each CDR3 protein is one row after TCRdb ran MiXCR on the 5' RACE reads. The table records tens of thousands of distinct CDR3 sequences, around 13% of them present only once. The sequenced sample consisted of whole blood. The receptors derive from an adult who was a healthcare worker with PCR-confirmed SARS-CoV-2 infection or an uninfected control (not recorded which). CDR3s include the opening cysteine and the closing phenylalanine or tryptophan. The D gene is left open where the match is weak. Size is stated for part of the rows, as once, few or many counts, or as a class when the clone is expanded.

v_gene	len	j_gene	d_gene	abundance	CDR3aa	CDR3nt
TRBV7-2	16	TRBJ2-3	NA	many	CASSFRPSAGGDTQYF	TGTGCCAGCAGCTTCCGGCCTAGCGCTGGTGGAGATACGCAGTATTTT
TRBV29-1	14	TRBJ2-5	TRBD1	many	CSVEGTGYQETQYF	TGCAGCGTTGAGGGGACAGGGTACCAAGAGACCCAGTACTTC
TRBV30	14	TRBJ1-1	NA	many	CAWSGGRAIGEAFF	TGTGCCTGGAGTGGGGGACGAGCGATTGGTGAAGCTTTCTTT
TRBV6-1	12	TRBJ2-7	NA	NA	CASSELAKRQYF	TGTGCCAGCAGTGAATTGGCCAAAAGGCAGTACTTC
TRBV12-2	16	TRBJ2-4	NA	many	CASRSPYHTQGSIQYF	TGTGCAAGTCGCTCACCCTACCACACACAGGGTAGCATTCAGTACTTC
TRBV11-1	15	TRBJ2-6	NA	few	CASSSDLRGANVLTF	TGTGCCAGCAGCTCAGACTTGAGAGGGGCCAACGTCCTGACTTTC
TRBV12-3/TRBV12-4	12	TRBJ2-7	NA	few	CASSGGVDEQYF	TGTGCCAGCAGTGGAGGGGTCGACGAGCAGTACTTC
TRBV12-3/TRBV12-4	13	TRBJ2-7	NA	many	CASMGNLGDEQYF	TGTGCCAGCATGGGTAACCTCGGGGACGAGCAGTACTTC
TRBV7-6	17	TRBJ1-1	TRBD1	few	CASSSYRDRDWTREAFF	TGTGCCAGCAGCTCGTACCGGGACAGGGACTGGACCCGTGAAGCTTTCTTT
TRBV29-1	14	TRBJ2-5	NA	many	CSVEGPLPRGTQYF	TGCAGCGTTGAAGGGCCACTCCCACGGGGGACCCAGTACTTC
TRBV6-2/TRBV6-3	16	TRBJ2-2	NA	NA	CASSYTTPRDTGELFF	TGTGCCAGCAGTTATACCACACCCCGGGACACCGGGGAGCTGTTTTTT
TRBV9	15	TRBJ1-4	NA	once	CASSVATGGDEKLFF	TGTGCCAGCAGCGTAGCCACGGGGGGCGATGAAAAACTGTTTTTT
TRBV10-3	16	TRBJ2-1	NA	many	CAISEPDSPTYNEQFF	TGTGCCATCAGTGAGCCGGACAGTCCTACCTACAATGAGCAGTTCTTC
TRBV4-2	15	TRBJ2-7	NA	few	CASSQDARSSYEQYF	TGTGCCAGCAGCCAAGACGCGCGGAGCTCCTACGAGCAGTACTTC
TRBV6-5	19	TRBJ2-7	NA	NA	CASSSKGTQTTWSSYEQYF	TGTGCCAGCAGTTCAAAAGGGACCCAAACCACATGGAGCTCCTACGAGCAGTACTTC
TRBV12-3/TRBV12-4	16	TRBJ1-3	TRBD1	few	CASSSWTGLTGNTIYF	TGTGCCAGCAGTTCCTGGACAGGATTGACTGGAAACACCATATATTTT
TRBV20-1	13	TRBJ2-5	NA	NA	CSARVTVQETQYF	TGCAGTGCTAGAGTAACAGTCCAAGAGACCCAGTACTTC
TRBV4-1	13	TRBJ2-2	NA	NA	CASSQERTGELFF	TGCGCCAGCAGCCAAGAAAGGACCGGGGAGCTGTTTTTT
TRBV20-1	11	TRBJ2-7	NA	NA	CSAETGAQQYF	TGCAGTGCTGAGACCGGGGCTCAGCAGTACTTC
TRBV12-3/TRBV12-4	15	TRBJ2-1	TRBD1	many	CASSPQGASYNEQFF	TGTGCCAGCAGTCCGCAGGGGGCATCCTACAATGAGCAGTTCTTC
TRBV29-1	16	TRBJ2-3	TRBD1	many	CSVDGQDRFIGDTQYF	TGCAGCGTTGACGGACAGGACAGGTTCATAGGAGATACGCAGTATTTT
TRBV20-1	14	TRBJ1-4	NA	many	CSAGTSATNEKLFF	TGCAGTGCGGGGACTTCCGCAACTAATGAAAAACTGTTTTTT
TRBV7-3	14	TRBJ2-2	NA	many	CASSPRRNTGELFF	TGTGCCAGCAGTCCTCGTCGGAACACCGGGGAGCTGTTTTTT
TRBV5-1	12	TRBJ1-2	NA	many	CASSFEGVGYTF	TGCGCCAGCAGCTTCGAAGGGGTCGGCTACACCTTC
TRBV5-1	12	TRBJ2-7	NA	once	CASSFSGDEQYF	TGCGCCAGCAGCTTTTCCGGGGACGAGCAGTACTTC
TRBV11-2	15	TRBJ2-3	NA	few	CASSLDPTDTDTQYF	TGTGCCAGCAGCTTAGACCCGACGGACACAGATACGCAGTATTTT
TRBV6-2/TRBV6-3	17	TRBJ1-6	NA	NA	CASSYSRGYSVDSPLHF	TGTGCCAGCAGTTACTCGAGAGGGTATTCGGTTGATTCACCCCTCCACTTT
TRBV9	13	TRBJ1-6	NA	NA	CASSVVGGAPLHF	TGTGCCAGCAGCGTAGTGGGAGGTGCACCCCTCCACTTT
TRBV29-1	15	TRBJ2-1	NA	NA	CSVEYPDSAYNEQFF	TGCAGCGTTGAGTATCCGGACAGCGCCTACAATGAGCAGTTCTTC
TRBV27	13	TRBJ1-1	TRBD1	few	CASSPIPTGAAFF	TGTGCCAGCAGCCCAATCCCCACAGGGGCAGCTTTCTTT
TRBV4-1	15	TRBJ1-1	TRBD1	NA	CASSQADRVETEAFF	TGCGCCAGCAGCCAAGCAGACAGGGTTGAAACTGAAGCTTTCTTT
TRBV7-9	12	TRBJ1-1	NA	NA	CASSLQRGEAFF	TGTGCCAGCAGCTTACAAAGAGGGGAAGCTTTCTTT
TRBV7-6	14	TRBJ2-7	TRBD1	NA	CASSLEGDRVEQYF	TGTGCCAGCAGCTTAGAGGGGGACAGGGTCGAGCAGTACTTC
TRBV5-4	14	TRBJ2-7	NA	NA	CASSWGDPPYEQYF	TGTGCCAGCAGCTGGGGGGACCCCCCCTACGAGCAGTACTTC
TRBV18	14	TRBJ2-7	NA	few	CASSPRTRGYEQYF	TGTGCCAGCTCACCCCGGACCCGAGGCTACGAGCAGTACTTC
TRBV11-2	13	TRBJ1-1	NA	many	CASSLVGWTEAFF	TGTGCCAGCAGCTTAGTTGGGTGGACTGAAGCTTTCTTT
TRBV3-1	12	TRBJ2-5	NA	NA	CASSHPGAEPYF	TGTGCCAGCAGCCATCCGGGCGCAGAACCGTACTTC
TRBV6-5	15	TRBJ1-3	NA	NA	CASSYSKAGGNTIYF	TGTGCCAGCAGTTACTCGAAGGCGGGAGGAAACACCATATATTTT
TRBV5-1	16	TRBJ1-4	TRBD1	many	CASSSIIGQGEKKLFF	TGCGCCAGCAGCTCCATCATCGGACAGGGGGAAAAAAAACTGTTTTTT
TRBV6-2/TRBV6-3	18	TRBJ2-3	TRBD2	NA	CASSYSRASGGLADTQYF	TGTGCCAGCAGTTACTCACGGGCTAGCGGGGGTCTTGCAGATACGCAGTATTTT
TRBV5-5	14	TRBJ2-7	NA	NA	CASSLRDNLYEQYF	TGTGCCAGCAGCTTAAGGGACAATCTCTACGAGCAGTACTTC
TRBV7-2	13	TRBJ1-4	NA	few	CASSPSSGEKLFF	TGTGCCAGCAGCCCCTCCTCAGGGGAAAAACTGTTTTTT
TRBV5-1	14	TRBJ1-1	NA	NA	CASSSIDGNTEAFF	TGCGCCAGCAGCTCGATCGACGGGAACACTGAAGCTTTCTTT
TRBV27	14	TRBJ1-6	NA	few	CASRWEIENSPLHF	TGTGCCAGCCGGTGGGAAATCGAAAATTCACCCCTCCACTTT
TRBV27	15	TRBJ2-3	TRBD1	NA	CASSFWDRGTDTQYF	TGTGCCAGCAGTTTCTGGGACAGGGGCACAGATACGCAGTATTTT
TRBV20-1	17	TRBJ1-1	NA	NA	CSARDLDFEGMNTEAFF	TGCAGTGCTAGAGATCTCGACTTCGAAGGCATGAACACTGAAGCTTTCTTT